These 9 T cell receptor beta chains share one sample of origin, sequenced in a study of blood T cell repertoires in COVID-19. Sequencing was performed with immunoSEQ multiplex PCR; in TCRdb, only in-frame clones are kept and a portion is missing. The table records 150,000 to 200,000 clones, 78% of them present only once. Sequencing used peripheral blood. These receptors originate from an elderly woman with acute or convalescent COVID-19.

The gene calls are TRBV24-1 and TRBJ2-1; D remains unclear. Germline assignment: CDR1 KGHDR and CDR2 SFDVKD. Trimming cost V 3 bases and J 3 bases, with 11 bases left between them. This CDR3 is built from 15 residues. As DNA, the CDR3 is TGTGCCACCAGTGATGATAGCCGGAACTACAATGAGCAGTTCTTC. It is translated as CATSDDSRNYNEQFF.

The CDR3 DNA reads TGTGCCAGCAGTTACTACGAGGGTGGGAATGAAAAACTGTTTTTT. It specifies CASSYYEGGNEKLFF. The rearrangement uses TRBV6-5 and TRBJ1-4; D uncertain. The germline V gene has CDR1 MNHEY and CDR2 SVGAGI. V was trimmed by 1 base and J by 5 bases, leaving 11 bases between them. The CDR3 sequence is 15 residues long.

The CDR3 DNA follows: TGTGCCAGCAGTCAGAATTGGGGCAGATCGTCCTACAATGAGCAGTTCTTC. The encoded protein is CASSQNWGRSSYNEQFF. This chain connects TRBV6-6 to TRBJ2-1; the D gene is possibly TRBD1 (5 bases). Germline lookup yields CDR1 MNHNY and CDR2 SVGAGI (reference sequence). There are 17 residues in the CDR3. V was cut by 5 bases and J by 1 base, with 18 bases left in between.

As to this clone: The junction does not match germline at one end; this may be a read error. The chain is built from TRBV5-6 and TRBJ2-1; TRBD2 agrees at 10 bases. Germline V gene lookup returns CDR1 SGHDT and CDR2 YYEEEE. The CDR3 spans 15 residues. This chain's CDR3 is CASSFSGGAYHEQFF. As DNA, the CDR3 is TGTGCCAGCAGTTTCAGCGGGGGGGCCTACCATGAGCAGTTCTTC.

The chain carries TRBV18 and TRBJ2-7; 8 bases agree with TRBD2. Per germline, CDR1 KGHSH and CDR2 LQKENI. The CDR3 length is 14 residues. With 5 bases clipped from V and 4 bases from J, the junction kept 7 bases outside the gene matches. In DNA form, the CDR3 reads TGTGCCAGCTCATCAAGCGGGAGCCCTTACGAGCAGTACTTC. It translates to CASSSSGSPYEQYF.

The J gene is TRBJ1-2, the V gene TRBV15; 10 nucleotides align to TRBD1. After removal of 2 bases from V and 8 bases from J, the junction contained 8 bases not matched to a gene. The length of the CDR3 is 15 residues. In germline, CDR1 is LNHNV, CDR2 YYDKDF (reference sequence). CDR3: CATSRTTGQGGGYTF. CDR3 nucleotides: TGTGCCACCAGCAGAACGACTGGACAGGGGGGAGGCTACACCTTC.

This clone was recorded once. The V call is TRBV19, the J call TRBJ2-2, with 9 bases matching TRBD2. Trimming at V came to 5 bases and at J to 6 bases, leaving 7 bases not matched to a gene. CDR3 length equals 15 residues. Germline CDR1 and CDR2: LNHDA and SQIVND (reference sequence). CDR3 residues: CASSALAGPAGELFF. The CDR3 nucleotides read TGTGCCAGTAGTGCCCTAGCGGGGCCCGCCGGGGAGCTGTTTTTT.

The V and J genes are TRBV19 and TRBJ2-4, with D hard to call. Trimming took off 1 base at V and 0 bases at J, with 10 bases between the two ends. CDR1 is LNHDA and CDR2 is SQIVND in the germline V gene (reference sequence). This CDR3 contains 16 residues. CDR3 nucleotide sequence: TGTGCCAGTAGTATAGGACTCCAACTAGCCAAAAACATTCAGTACTTC. Translated, it gives CASSIGLQLAKNIQYF. Together with reference TRBV19 and TRBJ2-4, the CDR3 gives the full variable domain: DGGITQSPKYLFRKEGQNVTLSCEQNLNHDAMYWYRQDPGQGLRLIYYSQIVNDFQKGDIAEGYSVSREKKESFPLTVTSAQKNPTAFYLCASSIGLQLAKNIQYFGAGTRLSVL.

This clone was seen a handful of times. The gene calls are TRBV28 and TRBJ1-5; weak D call: TRBD1 (6 bases). The CDR3 sequence is 15 residues long. The germline gives CDR1 MDHEN, CDR2 SYDVKM. The V gene lost 5 bases and the J gene lost 3 bases, with 14 bases spanning the gap. The CDR3 sequence is CASSPPDRYNQPQHF. The CDR3 coding sequence is TGTGCCAGCAGTCCCCCAGACAGGTACAATCAGCCCCAGCATTTT.